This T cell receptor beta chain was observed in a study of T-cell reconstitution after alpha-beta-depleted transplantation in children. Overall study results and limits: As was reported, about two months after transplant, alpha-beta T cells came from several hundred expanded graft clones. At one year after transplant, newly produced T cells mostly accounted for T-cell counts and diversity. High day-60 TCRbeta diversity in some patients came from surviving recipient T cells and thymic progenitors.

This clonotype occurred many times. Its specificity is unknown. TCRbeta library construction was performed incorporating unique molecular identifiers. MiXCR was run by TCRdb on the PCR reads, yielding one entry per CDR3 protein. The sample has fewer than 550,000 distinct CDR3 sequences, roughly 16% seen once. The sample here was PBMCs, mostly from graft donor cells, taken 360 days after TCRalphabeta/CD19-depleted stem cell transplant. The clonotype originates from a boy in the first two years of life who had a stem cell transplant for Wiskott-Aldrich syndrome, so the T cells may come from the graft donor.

This chain's CDR3 is CASTNEIPSYEQYF. Here the CDR3 DNA reads TGTGCCAGCACCAATGAAATCCCCTCCTACGAGCAGTACTTC. The rearrangement links TRBV7-9 to TRBJ2-7; D is ambiguous. The V end was cut by 7 bases, the J end by 0 bases, with 13 bases between. The CDR3 length is 14 residues. Germline loops: CDR1 SEHNR, CDR2 FQNEAQ (reference sequence).